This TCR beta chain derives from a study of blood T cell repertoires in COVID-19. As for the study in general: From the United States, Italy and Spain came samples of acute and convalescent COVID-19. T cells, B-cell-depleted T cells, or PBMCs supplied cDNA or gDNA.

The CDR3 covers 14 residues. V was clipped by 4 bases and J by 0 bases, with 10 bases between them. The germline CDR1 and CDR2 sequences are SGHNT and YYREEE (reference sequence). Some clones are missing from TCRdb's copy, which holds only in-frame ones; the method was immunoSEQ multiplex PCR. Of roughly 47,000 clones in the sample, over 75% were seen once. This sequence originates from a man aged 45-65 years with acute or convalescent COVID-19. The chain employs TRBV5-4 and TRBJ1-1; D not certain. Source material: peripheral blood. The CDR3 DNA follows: TGTGCCAGCAGCGGAGCTCAACTGAACACTGAAGCTTTCTTT. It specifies CASSGAQLNTEAFF.